This note documents a single T cell receptor (delta chain) sequence. What it binds is not known. A read error is likely here: a far larger clone is one base away. This same CDR3 is encoded by further DNA sequences in the sample. The data were obtained in a study of γδ T cells in repeated Plasmodium falciparum infection. Study context: Donors had four controlled P. falciparum NF54 infections over around 640 days.

TCRdb made new clone calls on the multiplex PCR reads using CATT. The table shows around 82,000 delta-chain clones, with about 1.5% occurring only once. Germline V gene data show CDR1 as TSWWSYY and CDR2 as QGS. The CDR3 spans 23 residues. Study-level findings and limits: Repeated controlled infections reportedly drove waves of new clonotype selection in Vdelta2-negative, mostly Vdelta1+, gammadelta repertoires. Vdelta2-negative gammadelta repertoires appeared less diverse and less shared in Malian than Australian children.

Vgamma9/Vdelta2+ and Vdelta2-negative gammadelta T cells were flow-sorted from PBMC for bulk sequencing. Input material: gamma-delta T cells from blood. This sequence originates from a pool of human donors (malaria-infected and uninfected, not separated). V is TRDV1 and J is TRDJ1; 8 positions match TRDD3. TCRdb leaves out the J gene; it was filled in here by matching the DNA to germline. The CDR3 loop reads CALGEKSALPNYWGQRSTDKLIF. The CDR3 DNA sequence: TGCGCTCTTGGGGAAAAATCGGCCCTTCCGAACTACTGGGGGCAAAGGTCCACCGATAAACTCATCTTT.